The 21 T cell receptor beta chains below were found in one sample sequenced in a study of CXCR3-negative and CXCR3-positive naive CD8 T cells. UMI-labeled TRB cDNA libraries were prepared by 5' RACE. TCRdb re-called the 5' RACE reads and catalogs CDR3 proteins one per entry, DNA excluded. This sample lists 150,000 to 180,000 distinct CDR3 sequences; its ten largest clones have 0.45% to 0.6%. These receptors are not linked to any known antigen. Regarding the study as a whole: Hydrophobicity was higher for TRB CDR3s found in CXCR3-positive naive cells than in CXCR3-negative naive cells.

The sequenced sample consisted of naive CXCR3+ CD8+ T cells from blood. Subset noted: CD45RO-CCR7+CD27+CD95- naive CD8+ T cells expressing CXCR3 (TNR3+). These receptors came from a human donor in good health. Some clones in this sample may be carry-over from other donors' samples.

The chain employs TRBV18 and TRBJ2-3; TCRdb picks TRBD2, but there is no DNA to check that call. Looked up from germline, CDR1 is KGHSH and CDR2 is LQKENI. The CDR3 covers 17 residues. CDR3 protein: CASSPPQGSGRTDTQYF.

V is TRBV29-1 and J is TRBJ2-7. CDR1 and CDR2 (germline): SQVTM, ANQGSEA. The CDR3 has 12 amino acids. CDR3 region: CSVEDSPYEQYF.

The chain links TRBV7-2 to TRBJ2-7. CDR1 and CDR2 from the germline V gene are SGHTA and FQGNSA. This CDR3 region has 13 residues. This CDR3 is CASRGHEVYEQYF.

CDR3 sequence reads: CASSLLGRVTNYGYTF. The chain links TRBV7-8 to TRBJ1-2. CDR3 length: 16 amino acids. Germline CDR1 reads SGHVS; CDR2 reads FQNEAQ.

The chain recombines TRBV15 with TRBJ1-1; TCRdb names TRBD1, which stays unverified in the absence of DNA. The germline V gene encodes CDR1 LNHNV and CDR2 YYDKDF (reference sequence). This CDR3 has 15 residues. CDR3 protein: CATSRGTGGATEAFF.

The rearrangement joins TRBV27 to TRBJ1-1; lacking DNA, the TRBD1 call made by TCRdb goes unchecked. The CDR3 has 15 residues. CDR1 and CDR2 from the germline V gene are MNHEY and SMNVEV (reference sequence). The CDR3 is CASSRVWGMNTEAFF.

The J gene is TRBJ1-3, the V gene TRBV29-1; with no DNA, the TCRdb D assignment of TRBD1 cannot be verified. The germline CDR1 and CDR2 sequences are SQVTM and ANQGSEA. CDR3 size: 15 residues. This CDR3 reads CSVVGDRNSGNTIYF. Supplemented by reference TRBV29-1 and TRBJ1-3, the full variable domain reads SAVISQKPSRDICQRGTSLTIQCQVDSQVTMMFWYRQQPGQSLTLIATANQGSEATYESGFVIDKFPISRPNLTFSTLTVSNMSPEDSSIYLCSVVGDRNSGNTIYFGEGSWLTVV.

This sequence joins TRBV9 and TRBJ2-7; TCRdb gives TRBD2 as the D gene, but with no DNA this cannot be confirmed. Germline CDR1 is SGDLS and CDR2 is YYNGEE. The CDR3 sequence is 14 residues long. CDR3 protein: CASSGRTGPYEQYF.

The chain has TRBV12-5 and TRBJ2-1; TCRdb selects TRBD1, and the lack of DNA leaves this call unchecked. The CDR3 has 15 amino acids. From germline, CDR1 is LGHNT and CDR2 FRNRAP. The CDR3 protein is CASGLVVGLYNEQFF.

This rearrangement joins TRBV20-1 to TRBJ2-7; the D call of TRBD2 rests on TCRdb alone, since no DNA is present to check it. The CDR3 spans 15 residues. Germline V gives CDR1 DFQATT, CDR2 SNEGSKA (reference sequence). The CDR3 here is CSAKMGLAGSYEQYF.

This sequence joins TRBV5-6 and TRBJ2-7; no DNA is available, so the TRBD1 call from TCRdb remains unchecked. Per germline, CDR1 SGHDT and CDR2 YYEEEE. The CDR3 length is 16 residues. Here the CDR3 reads CASSLEGTATHYEQYF. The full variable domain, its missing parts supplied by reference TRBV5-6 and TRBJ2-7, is DAGVTQSPTHLIKTRGQQVTLRCSPKSGHDTVSWYQQALGQGPQFIFQYYEEEERQRGNFPDRFSGHQFPNYSSELNVNALLLGDSALYLCASSLEGTATHYEQYFGPGTRLTVT.

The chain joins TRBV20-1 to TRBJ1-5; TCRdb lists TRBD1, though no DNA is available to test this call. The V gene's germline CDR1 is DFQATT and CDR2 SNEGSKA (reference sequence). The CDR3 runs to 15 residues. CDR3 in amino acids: CSATLGSRGNQPQHF.

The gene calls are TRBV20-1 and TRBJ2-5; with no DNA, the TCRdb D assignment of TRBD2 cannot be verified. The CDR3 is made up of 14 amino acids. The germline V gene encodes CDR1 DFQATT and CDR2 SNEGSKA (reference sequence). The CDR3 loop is CSGLAVRNEETQYF.

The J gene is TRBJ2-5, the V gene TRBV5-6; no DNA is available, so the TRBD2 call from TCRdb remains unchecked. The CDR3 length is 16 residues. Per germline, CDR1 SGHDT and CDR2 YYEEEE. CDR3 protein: CASSLPGTSAQETQYF.

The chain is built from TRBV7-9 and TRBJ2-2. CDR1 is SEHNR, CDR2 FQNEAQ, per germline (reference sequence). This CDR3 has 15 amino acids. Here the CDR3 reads CASSAAGGDTGELFF.

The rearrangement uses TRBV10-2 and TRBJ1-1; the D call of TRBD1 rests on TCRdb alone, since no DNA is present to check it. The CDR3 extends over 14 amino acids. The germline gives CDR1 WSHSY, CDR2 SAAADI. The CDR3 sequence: CASSEGDRDTEAFF.

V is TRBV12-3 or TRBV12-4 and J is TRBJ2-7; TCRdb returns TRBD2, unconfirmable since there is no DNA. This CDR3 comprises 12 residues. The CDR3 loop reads CASTSTRYEQYF.

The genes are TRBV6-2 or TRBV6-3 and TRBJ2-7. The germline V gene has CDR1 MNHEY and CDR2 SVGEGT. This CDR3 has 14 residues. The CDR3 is CASSYSTSAHEQYF.

CDR3 in amino acids: CASSLVGSYTDTQYF. The chain uses TRBV7-6 and TRBJ2-3; the D gene TCRdb calls, TRBD2, cannot be checked with no DNA. Germline-derived CDR1 and CDR2 are SGHVS and FNYEAQ. The CDR3 has 15 amino acids.

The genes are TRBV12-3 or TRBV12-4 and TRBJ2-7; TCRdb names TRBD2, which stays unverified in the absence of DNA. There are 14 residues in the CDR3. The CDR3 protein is CASSLGLGGYEQYF.

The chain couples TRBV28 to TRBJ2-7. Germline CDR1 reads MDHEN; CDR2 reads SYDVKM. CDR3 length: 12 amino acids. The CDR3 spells CASSFGVSEQYF.